The 10 T cell receptor beta chains below come from one sample, sequenced in a study of blood T cell repertoires in COVID-19. The table came from immunoSEQ multiplex PCR; TCRdb's copy has only in-frame clones and leaves some out. The sample gives some 160,000 clones, over 75% of which show up once; 5% is in the top ten. Sequenced: peripheral blood. Every receptor here comes from a woman aged 45-65 years with acute or convalescent COVID-19.

V usage is TRBV18 and J usage is TRBJ2-7, with D possibly TRBD1 on 6 matching bases. V gave up 0 bases and J gave up 4 bases, with 22 bases separating them. Germline CDR1 and CDR2: KGHSH and LQKENI. The length of the CDR3 is 18 residues. CDR3: CASSPPLGASIGGYEQYF. CDR3 bases: TGTGCCAGCTCACCACCGCTGGGGGCCTCGATCGGCGGATACGAGCAGTACTTC.

V is TRBV3-1 (or the pseudogene TRBV3-2) and J is TRBJ1-1, with D perhaps matching TRBD1 (5 bases). Germline CDR1 reads LGHDT; CDR2 reads YNNKEL (reference sequence). This CDR3 comprises 15 residues. The ends were cut back, 2 bases at V and 0 bases at J, with 10 bases in the middle. This chain's CDR3 is CASSQTGVMNTEAFF. The CDR3 nucleotides are TGTGCCAGCAGCCAAACAGGAGTCATGAACACTGAAGCTTTCTTT.

This clone was seen a few times. V usage is TRBV5-6 and J usage is TRBJ1-6; 9 bases agree with TRBD1. The CDR3 consists of 15 residues. V dropped 2 bases and J dropped 9; count of bases not matched to a gene: 6. CDR1 is SGHDT and CDR2 is YYEEEE in the germline V gene. This chain's CDR3 is CASSFAGQGTSPLHF. As DNA, the CDR3 is TGTGCCAGCAGCTTCGCCGGACAGGGGACTTCACCCCTCCACTTT.

The chain is built from TRBV11-2 and TRBJ2-3, with 7 bases matching TRBD2. V lost 0 bases to trimming and J lost 3 bases; unmatched junction nucleotides: 3. CDR3 length: 15 amino acids. Germline V gives CDR1 SGHAT, CDR2 FQNNGV. CDR3 DNA: TGTGCCAGCAGCTTAGATCGGGGGGAGACAGATACGCAGTATTTT. This encodes CASSLDRGETDTQYF. Variable domain in full (rest from reference TRBV11-2 and TRBJ2-3): EAGVAQSPRYKIIEKRQSVAFWCNPISGHATLYWYQQILGQGPKLLIQFQNNGVVDDSQLPKDRFSAERLKGVDSTLKIQPAKLEDSAVYLCASSLDRGETDTQYFGPGTRLTVL.

This clone was counted once. The rearrangement uses TRBV11-1 and TRBJ2-7; 9 bases agree with TRBD1. With V trimmed by 1 base and J by 2 bases, 0 bases remained unmatched. CDR3 length: 14 residues. Germline V gene data show CDR1 as SGHAT and CDR2 as FQDESV (reference sequence). The CDR3, as DNA: TGTGCCAGCAGCTTAGGGACAGGGGCCTACGAGCAGTACTTC. It specifies CASSLGTGAYEQYF.

Comments on this clone: This clone may be a read error of a much larger clone one base away. This chain links TRBV5-1 with TRBJ1-6, with 7 positions matching TRBD1. CDR1 and CDR2 (germline): SGHRS, YFSETQ. The CDR3 loop spans 15 amino acids. CDR3 protein: CASRRGDSTNSPFHF. DNA for the CDR3: TGCGCCAGCAGACGAGGGGACAGCACTAATTCACCCTTCCACTTT.

This chain connects TRBV9 to TRBJ1-3; 8 bases are a match to TRBD1. This CDR3 comprises 16 residues. The ends lost 3 bases at V and 3 bases at J; junction bases unmatched: 8. In germline, CDR1 is SGDLS, CDR2 YYNGEE. The CDR3 here is CASSGRTGTVGNTIYF. CDR3 in DNA: TGTGCCAGCAGCGGAAGGACAGGGACAGTTGGAAACACCATATATTTT. Using reference TRBV9 and TRBJ1-3 for the parts outside the CDR3, the full variable domain is DSGVTQTPKHLITATGQRVTLRCSPRSGDLSVYWYQQSLDQGLQFLIQYYNGEERAKGNILERFSAQQFPDLHSELNLSSLELGDSALYFCASSGRTGTVGNTIYFGEGSWLTVV.

The chain has TRBV15 and TRBJ1-5, with 9 positions matching TRBD1. The junction had 6 bases not matched to a gene; V was cut back by 5 bases and J by 4 bases. Germline-derived CDR1 and CDR2 are LNHNV and YYDKDF (reference sequence). The CDR3 runs to 15 residues. This CDR3 reads CATSRLGQGNQPQHF. The CDR3 DNA is TGTGCCACCAGCCGATTGGGACAGGGAAATCAGCCCCAGCATTTT.

CDR3: CSVDPSGGTGELFF. The DNA for the CDR3 is TGCAGCGTTGATCCCTCAGGGGGCACCGGGGAGCTGTTTTTT. The chain uses TRBV29-1 and TRBJ2-2; 7 bases fit TRBD1. Germline-derived CDR1 and CDR2 are SQVTM and ANQGSEA. The CDR3 spans 14 residues. Unmatched junction bases numbered 5, after V lost 3 bases and J lost 4 bases.

The CDR3 sequence is CASSLADTGGSPLHF. CDR3 sequence (DNA): TGTGCCAGCAGCTTGGCGGATACAGGGGGCTCACCCCTCCACTTT. The chain has TRBV5-4 and TRBJ1-6, with 9 positions matching TRBD1. This CDR3 contains 15 residues. Per germline, CDR1 SGHNT and CDR2 YYREEE (reference sequence). Germline trimming cut 0 bases from V and 10 bases from J; bases unmatched to any gene: 5. The whole variable domain, filled in from reference TRBV5-4 and TRBJ1-6, reads ETGVTQSPTHLIKTRGQQVTLRCSSQSGHNTVSWYQQALGQGPQFIFQYYREEENGRGNFPPRFSGLQFPNYSSELNVNALELDDSALYLCASSLADTGGSPLHFGNGTRLTVT.